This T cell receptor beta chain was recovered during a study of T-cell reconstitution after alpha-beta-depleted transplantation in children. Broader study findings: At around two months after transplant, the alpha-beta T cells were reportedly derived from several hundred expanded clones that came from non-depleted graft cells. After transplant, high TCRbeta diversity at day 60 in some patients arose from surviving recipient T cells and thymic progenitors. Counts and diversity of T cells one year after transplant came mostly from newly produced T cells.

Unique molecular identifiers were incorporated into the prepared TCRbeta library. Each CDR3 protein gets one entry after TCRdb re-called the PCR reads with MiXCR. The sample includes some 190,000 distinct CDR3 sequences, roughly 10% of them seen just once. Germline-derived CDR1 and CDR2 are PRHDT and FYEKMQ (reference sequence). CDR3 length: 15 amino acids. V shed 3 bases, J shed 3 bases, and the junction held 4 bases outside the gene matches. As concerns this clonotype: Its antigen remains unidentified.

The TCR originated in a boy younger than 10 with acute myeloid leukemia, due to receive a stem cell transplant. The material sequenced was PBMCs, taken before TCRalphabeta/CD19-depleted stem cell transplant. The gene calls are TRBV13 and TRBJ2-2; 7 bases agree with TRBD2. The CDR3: CASSFWLADTGELFF. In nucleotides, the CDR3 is TGTGCCAGCAGCTTTTGGCTAGCGGACACCGGGGAGCTGTTTTTT.